The rows below give T cell receptor beta chains drawn from one sample of a study of T cells in Graves' hyperthyroidism and ophthalmopathy. TCRdb independently ran MiXCR on the multiplex PCR reads; one entry per CDR3 protein. Here the sample spans hundreds of thousands of distinct CDR3 sequences, 38% being singletons. Sequencing was performed on blood. Receptor source: a man younger than 30 with Graves' hyperthyroidism. The CDR3 runs from the conserved cysteine through the conserved F or W. D genes are given only for firm matches. The size field is filled for only some rows; it gives once, few, many or a size class.

J gene: TRBJ1-6; clone size: NA; V gene: TRBV6-5; D gene: NA; CDR3 protein: CASSYSGSGWRIGSPLHF; CDR3 DNA: TGTGCCAGCAGTTACTCTGGGAGCGGGTGGCGAATAGGTTCACCCCTCCACTTT
J gene: TRBJ1-6; clone size: few; V gene: TRBV7-9; D gene: TRBD1; CDR3 protein: CASSHRFPGQGYNSPLHF; CDR3 DNA: TGCGCCAGCAGCCATCGCTTCCCGGGACAGGGCTATAATTCACCCCTCCACTTT
J gene: TRBJ1-4; clone size: few; V gene: TRBV7-9; D gene: NA; CDR3 protein: CASSPQGPEKLFF; CDR3 DNA: TGTGCCAGCAGTCCTCAGGGCCCCGAAAAACTGTTTTTT
J gene: TRBJ1-1; clone size: NA; V gene: TRBV24-1; D gene: NA; CDR3 protein: CATSFWGGEAFF; CDR3 DNA: TGTGCCACCAGCTTCTGGGGCGGGGAAGCTTTCTTT
J gene: TRBJ1-2; clone size: NA; V gene: TRBV29-1; D gene: NA; CDR3 protein: CSVYRDYGYTF; CDR3 DNA: TGCAGCGTTTACAGGGACTATGGCTACACTTTC
J gene: TRBJ2-3; clone size: NA; V gene: TRBV10-2; D gene: TRBD2; CDR3 protein: CASSESFGGGQTDTQYF; CDR3 DNA: TGCGCCAGCAGTGAGTCGTTCGGGGGGGGCCAGACAGATACGCAGTATTTT
J gene: TRBJ2-2; clone size: few; V gene: TRBV20-1; D gene: TRBD2; CDR3 protein: CSADPGRDETGELFF; CDR3 DNA: TGCAGTGCTGACCCCGGGAGGGACGAAACCGGGGAGCTGTTTTTT
J gene: TRBJ2-5; clone size: NA; V gene: TRBV19; D gene: NA; CDR3 protein: CASSIGPGPGTPIQETQYF; CDR3 DNA: TGTGCCAGTAGTATAGGACCCGGCCCTGGGACACCAATCCAAGAGACCCAGTACTTC
J gene: TRBJ2-7; clone size: few; V gene: TRBV19; D gene: TRBD2; CDR3 protein: CASSIAGLVYEQYF; CDR3 DNA: TGTGCCAGTAGTATAGCGGGACTAGTCTACGAGCAGTACTTC
J gene: TRBJ2-7; clone size: NA; V gene: TRBV10-3; D gene: NA; CDR3 protein: CASSYSSRYEQYF; CDR3 DNA: TGTGCCAGCAGTTACTCGTCGAGGTACGAGCAGTACTTC
J gene: TRBJ1-2; clone size: few; V gene: TRBV7-8; D gene: TRBD1; CDR3 protein: CAGSPPESRGLYGYTF; CDR3 DNA: TGTGCCGGCAGCCCCCCGGAAAGCAGGGGGCTCTATGGCTACACCTTC
J gene: TRBJ2-7; clone size: many; V gene: TRBV7-2; D gene: NA; CDR3 protein: CASSLVGLGYEQYF; CDR3 DNA: TGTGCCAGCAGCCTTGTGGGTTTAGGCTACGAGCAGTACTTC
J gene: TRBJ1-2; clone size: NA; V gene: TRBV29-1; D gene: NA; CDR3 protein: CSVEDNGSYGYTF; CDR3 DNA: TGCAGCGTTGAAGATAACGGGAGCTATGGCTACACCTTC
J gene: TRBJ2-7; clone size: many; V gene: TRBV7-9; D gene: TRBD1; CDR3 protein: CASSHRDRNYEQYF; CDR3 DNA: TGTGCCAGCAGCCACCGGGACAGGAACTACGAGCAGTACTTC
J gene: TRBJ2-5; clone size: NA; V gene: TRBV12-3/TRBV12-4; D gene: TRBD1; CDR3 protein: CASSTQGETQYF; CDR3 DNA: TGTGCTAGTTCTACACAGGGGGAGACCCAGTACTTC
J gene: TRBJ2-3; clone size: NA; V gene: TRBV29-1; D gene: NA; CDR3 protein: CSVEPGDTQYF; CDR3 DNA: TGCAGCGTTGAACCTGGAGATACGCAGTATTTT
J gene: TRBJ2-5; clone size: few; V gene: TRBV7-9; D gene: NA; CDR3 protein: CASSPRTGRNKETQYF; CDR3 DNA: TGTGCCAGCAGTCCCCGGACGGGCCGAAACAAGGAGACCCAGTACTTC
J gene: TRBJ2-7; clone size: NA; V gene: TRBV29-1; D gene: TRBD1; CDR3 protein: CSLERRDSSYEQYF; CDR3 DNA: TGCAGCTTAGAGCGTCGGGACAGCTCCTACGAGCAGTACTTC
J gene: TRBJ1-1; clone size: NA; V gene: TRBV12-5; D gene: NA; CDR3 protein: CASGLVSGSAFF; CDR3 DNA: TGTGCTAGTGGTTTGGTATCGGGTAGTGCTTTCTTT
J gene: TRBJ1-2; clone size: NA; V gene: TRBV2; D gene: NA; CDR3 protein: CASSGLPSGNTF; CDR3 DNA: TGTGCCAGCAGTGGCCTGCCCTCTGGAAACACCTTC
J gene: TRBJ2-7; clone size: NA; V gene: TRBV5-4; D gene: NA; CDR3 protein: CASRSAVRDRAYEQYF; CDR3 DNA: TGTGCCAGCAGGAGCGCTGTCCGGGACCGGGCCTACGAGCAGTACTTC
J gene: TRBJ1-6; clone size: NA; V gene: TRBV10-3; D gene: NA; CDR3 protein: CASSENRDSPLHF; CDR3 DNA: TGTGCCAGCAGTGAAAATAGGGACTCACCCCTCCACTTT
J gene: TRBJ1-1; clone size: NA; V gene: TRBV24-1; D gene: NA; CDR3 protein: CAWASGSPGTEAFF; CDR3 DNA: TGTGCCTGGGCCTCCGGATCTCCGGGGACTGAAGCTTTCTTT
J gene: TRBJ2-2; clone size: NA; V gene: TRBV27; D gene: NA; CDR3 protein: CASSFGGAELFF; CDR3 DNA: TGTGCCAGCAGTTTCGGGGGAGCGGAGCTGTTTTTT
J gene: TRBJ2-5; clone size: NA; V gene: TRBV14; D gene: TRBD1; CDR3 protein: CASSQEDRVWETQYF; CDR3 DNA: TGTGCCAGCAGCCAAGAGGACAGGGTATGGGAGACCCAGTACTTC
J gene: TRBJ2-7; clone size: NA; V gene: TRBV20-1; D gene: TRBD2; CDR3 protein: CSARGTGGPYEQYF; CDR3 DNA: TGCAGTGCTAGGGGAACGGGAGGTCCCTACGAGCAGTACTTC
J gene: TRBJ1-1; clone size: NA; V gene: TRBV20-1; D gene: NA; CDR3 protein: CSAKWRASPEAFF; CDR3 DNA: TGCAGTGCTAAGTGGCGCGCATCTCCCGAAGCTTTCTTT
J gene: TRBJ2-5; clone size: many; V gene: TRBV7-9; D gene: NA; CDR3 protein: CASSLTVETQYF; CDR3 DNA: TGTGCCAGCAGCTTAACGGTAGAGACCCAGTACTTC
J gene: TRBJ1-6; clone size: NA; V gene: TRBV7-9; D gene: TRBD1; CDR3 protein: CASRSGQGGDSPLHF; CDR3 DNA: TGTGCCAGCAGATCGGGACAGGGTGGTGATTCACCCCTCCACTTT
J gene: TRBJ1-5; clone size: once; V gene: TRBV14; D gene: NA; CDR3 protein: CASSDGRDPQPQHF; CDR3 DNA: TGTGCCAGCAGCGATGGCAGGGATCCTCAGCCCCAGCATTTT
J gene: TRBJ1-2; clone size: NA; V gene: TRBV15; D gene: NA; CDR3 protein: CATREDSNYGYTF; CDR3 DNA: TGTGCCACCAGAGAAGACAGTAACTATGGCTACACCTTC
J gene: TRBJ1-1; clone size: few; V gene: TRBV5-1; D gene: NA; CDR3 protein: CASSSRDKRNTEAFF; CDR3 DNA: TGCGCCAGCAGCTCCCGGGACAAACGGAACACTGAAGCTTTCTTT
J gene: TRBJ1-5; clone size: few; V gene: TRBV10-2; D gene: NA; CDR3 protein: CASSGGGHQPQHF; CDR3 DNA: TGCGCCAGCAGCGGAGGGGGTCATCAGCCCCAGCATTTT
J gene: TRBJ1-5; clone size: NA; V gene: TRBV27; D gene: NA; CDR3 protein: CASSRTGSLDQPQHF; CDR3 DNA: TGTGCCAGCAGTCGAACAGGGAGTTTGGATCAGCCCCAGCATTTT
J gene: TRBJ2-7; clone size: NA; V gene: TRBV7-8; D gene: NA; CDR3 protein: CASSSAVEQYF; CDR3 DNA: TGTGCCAGCAGCTCGGCAGTCGAGCAGTACTTC
J gene: TRBJ2-2; clone size: NA; V gene: TRBV4-2; D gene: NA; CDR3 protein: CASSQGQYTGELFF; CDR3 DNA: TGTGCCAGCAGCCAAGGCCAGTACACCGGGGAGCTGTTTTTT
J gene: TRBJ2-1; clone size: NA; V gene: TRBV7-9; D gene: NA; CDR3 protein: CASSYGGDNEQFF; CDR3 DNA: TGTGCCAGCAGCTACGGCGGTGACAATGAGCAGTTCTTC
J gene: TRBJ1-3; clone size: NA; V gene: TRBV9; D gene: NA; CDR3 protein: CASSVGGYTIYF; CDR3 DNA: TGTGCCAGCAGCGTAGGGGGATACACCATATATTTT
J gene: TRBJ1-1; clone size: NA; V gene: TRBV20-1; D gene: TRBD1; CDR3 protein: CSARETGGLSTEAFF; CDR3 DNA: TGCAGTGCTAGGGAGACAGGGGGTTTGAGCACTGAAGCTTTCTTT
J gene: TRBJ2-5; clone size: NA; V gene: TRBV5-4; D gene: TRBD2; CDR3 protein: CASSSLPTSGSETQYF; CDR3 DNA: TGTGCCAGCAGCTCCCTACCGACTAGCGGGAGCGAGACCCAGTACTTC
J gene: TRBJ1-5; clone size: few; V gene: TRBV5-1; D gene: NA; CDR3 protein: CASSLGPPEEPQHF; CDR3 DNA: TGCGCCAGCAGCTTGGGACCGCCGGAGGAGCCCCAGCATTTT
J gene: TRBJ2-5; clone size: many; V gene: TRBV29-1; D gene: TRBD2; CDR3 protein: CSAAVAGEETQYF; CDR3 DNA: TGCAGCGCCGCCGTAGCGGGAGAAGAGACCCAGTACTTC
J gene: TRBJ2-7; clone size: NA; V gene: TRBV2; D gene: NA; CDR3 protein: CASKGLTATSYEQYF; CDR3 DNA: TGTGCCAGCAAAGGTCTCACCGCCACCTCCTACGAGCAGTACTTC
J gene: TRBJ1-6; clone size: NA; V gene: TRBV9; D gene: NA; CDR3 protein: CASSVAEDPYNSPLHF; CDR3 DNA: TGTGCCAGCAGCGTAGCGGAAGACCCTTATAATTCACCCCTCCACTTT
J gene: TRBJ1-6; clone size: NA; V gene: TRBV25-1; D gene: NA; CDR3 protein: CANTRSSYNSPLHF; CDR3 DNA: TGTGCCAACACCCGGAGCTCCTATAATTCACCCCTCCACTTT
J gene: TRBJ1-1; clone size: NA; V gene: TRBV29-1; D gene: NA; CDR3 protein: CSGVRGAVNTRAFF; CDR3 DNA: TGCAGCGGGGTTCGTGGGGCGGTGAACACTAGAGCTTTCTTT
J gene: TRBJ1-1; clone size: NA; V gene: TRBV7-9; D gene: NA; CDR3 protein: CASSSQVGSDTEAFF; CDR3 DNA: TGTGCCAGCAGCTCACAGGTGGGGAGTGACACTGAAGCTTTCTTT
J gene: TRBJ1-5; clone size: many; V gene: TRBV15; D gene: NA; CDR3 protein: CATSRVAEPQHF; CDR3 DNA: TGTGCCACCAGCAGAGTAGCCGAGCCCCAGCATTTT
J gene: TRBJ2-7; clone size: NA; V gene: TRBV28; D gene: TRBD2; CDR3 protein: CASSNSGRAREQYF; CDR3 DNA: TGTGCCAGCAGTAATAGCGGGAGGGCCAGGGAGCAGTACTTC
J gene: TRBJ1-4; clone size: once; V gene: TRBV10-3; D gene: TRBD1; CDR3 protein: CAISESGTDEKLFF; CDR3 DNA: TGTGCCATCAGTGAGTCCGGGACAGATGAAAAACTGTTTTTT
J gene: TRBJ2-5; clone size: many; V gene: TRBV2; D gene: NA; CDR3 protein: CASLRAAQETQYF; CDR3 DNA: TGTGCCAGCCTCCGGGCAGCCCAAGAGACCCAGTACTTC